The source of this TCR beta chain is a study of T cell responses to AZD1222 COVID-19 vaccine. The repertoire was sequenced with immunoSEQ multiplex PCR; TCRdb's copy has only in-frame clones and lacks some. Found here are 90,000 to 120,000 clones, roughly 90% of them singletons; the top ten hold roughly 9%. Regarding this clone: What it binds is not known.

The V segment lost 1 base and the J segment 4 bases; nucleotides outside the gene matches: 9. The CDR3 is 18 amino acids. Study conclusions and caveats: White British people made up most donors, females outnumbered males, and clonal diversity was possibly underestimated.

This chain links TRBV5-3 with TRBJ2-7, with 15 bases identical to TRBD2. TRBV5-3 qualifies as an ORF whose function is uncertain. Material: peripheral blood, obtained 28 days after the second AZD1222 dose. The TCR was taken from an adult who received the AZD1222 COVID-19 vaccine. In nucleotides, the CDR3 is TGTGCCAGAAGCTTGAGTGGGACTAGCGGGAGGCAGACTTACGAGCAGTACTTC. Its translation is CARSLSGTSGRQTYEQYF.